This T cell receptor (beta chain) comes out of a study of T cells in Graves' hyperthyroidism and ophthalmopathy. Amplified TCR beta CDR3 regions came from RNA transcripts. The HTBI primer set served for first-round RT-PCR of the TCR CDR3. TCRdb re-analysed the multiplex PCR reads in MiXCR, keeping a single row per CDR3 protein. The table has some 600,000 distinct CDR3 sequences, 14% seen once. This clonotype was seen repeatedly, ten times or more. Trimming took off 9 bases at V and 0 bases at J, with 10 bases between the two ends. Germline CDR1 KGHDR, CDR2 SFDVKD. There are 13 residues in the CDR3. The receptor was isolated from a woman in her twenties or thirties with Graves' hyperthyroidism that later progressed to Graves' ophthalmopathy. This chain links TRBV24-1 with TRBJ1-1, with D possibly being TRBD1 (6 bases). Material: blood. The CDR3 nucleotides read TGTGCCACCTCGGGACACCTGAACACTGAAGCTTTCTTT. Amino acids: CATSGHLNTEAFF.